These 10 T cell receptor beta chains were all obtained from the same sample, sequenced in a study of blood T cells in healthy people across ages. A second about 7 to 12 cycle PCR used barcoded and J-beta primers. TCRdb ran MiXCR on the 5' RACE reads and lists one entry per CDR3 protein. In the table there are about 1,800,000 distinct CDR3 sequences, roughly 27% of which are singletons. Material: blood. The receptors originated from a young woman in good health.

This clonotype was counted once. A much larger clonotype is one base distant, so this may be a read error. The J gene is TRBJ2-6, the V gene TRBV20-1; D could derive from TRBD1 or TRBD2 (5 bases each). Germline-derived CDR1 and CDR2 are DFQATT and SNEGSKA (reference sequence). This CDR3 is built from 15 residues. CDR3: CSAPLEGSGANVRTF. In nucleotides, the CDR3 is TGCAGTGCTCCCCTAGAGGGCTCTGGGGCCAACGTCCGGACTTTC.

In the case of this clonotype: Mismatch with germline at one junction end may stem from a read error. CDR3 amino acids: CASGVLGRQADTQYF. The CDR3 nucleotides are TGTGCCAGCGGCGTATTGGGGAGGCAGGCGGATACGCAGTATTTT. V is TRBV9 and J is TRBJ2-3; D possibly corresponds to TRBD2 (6 bases). Germline loops: CDR1 SGDLS, CDR2 YYNGEE. The CDR3 is made up of 15 amino acids.

The rearrangement uses TRBV18 and TRBJ2-7; 8 nucleotides line up with TRBD1. The CDR3 has 15 amino acids. Unmatched junction bases numbered 8, after V lost 4 bases and J lost 3 bases. Germline CDR1 is KGHSH and CDR2 is LQKENI. In DNA, the CDR3 is TGTGCCAGCTCACACAGGGGGAACGACCTCTACGAGCAGTACTTC. As protein: CASSHRGNDLYEQYF.

The genes are TRBV20-1 and TRBJ2-1; TRBD2 matches at 14 bases. The CDR3 covers 24 residues. After removal of 5 bases from V and 10 bases from J, the junction contained 37 bases not matched to a gene. Per the germline V gene, CDR1 is DFQATT and CDR2 is SNEGSKA (reference sequence). The CDR3 nucleotides are TGCAGTGCTGGGCCCCTACCAGGACTAGCGGGAGGCTATTCGACCCCCGAGGTGTTCTACGAGCAGTTCTTC. Its translation is CSAGPLPGLAGGYSTPEVFYEQFF.

Comments on this clonotype: A much larger clone is a single base away; this may be a read error. As DNA, the CDR3 is TGTGCCAGCGGTCCAGGGGGTCCCAGCACAAACTATGGCTACACCTTC. Translated: CASGPGGPSTNYGYTF. J is TRBJ1-2 and V is TRBV27; 7 bases match TRBD1. The CDR3 totals 16 residues. Germline loops: CDR1 MNHEY, CDR2 SMNVEV (reference sequence). The V segment lost 8 bases and the J segment 2 bases; nucleotides outside the gene matches: 14.

Only a few counts were recorded for this clonotype. The rearrangement links TRBV5-1 to TRBJ2-7, with TRBD1 identical over 12 bases. The J segment lost 7 bases and the V segment lost 4 bases, leaving 9 bases of the junction unmatched. This CDR3 contains 15 residues. Germline V CDR1 and CDR2: SGHRS, YFSETQ. The CDR3 sequence is CASSGVGQGALEQYF. CDR3 sequence (DNA): TGCGCCAGCAGCGGCGTGGGACAGGGGGCGTTGGAGCAGTACTTC.

This clonotype was recorded at least ten times. The chain has TRBV9 and TRBJ2-7; TRBD1 matches at 10 bases. Germline CDR1 reads SGDLS; CDR2 reads YYNGEE. The CDR3 covers 17 residues. Trimming at V came to 0 bases and at J to 3 bases, leaving 9 bases not matched to a gene. Here the CDR3 DNA reads TGTGCCAGCAGCGTAGAGGGGTCCGGGACAGGGGTCTACGAGCAGTACTTC. Its translation is CASSVEGSGTGVYEQYF.

The CDR3 region is CASSKGRYNSPLHF. CDR3 coding DNA: TGTGCCAGCAGCAAAGGCCGTTATAATTCACCCCTCCACTTT. The chain couples TRBV21-1 to TRBJ1-6. TRBV21-1 is a pseudogene. The CDR3 sequence is 14 residues long.

This clonotype turned up a few times. This chain uses TRBV20-1 with TRBJ1-2, with a tentative D call TRBD1 (6 bases). CDR1 is DFQATT and CDR2 is SNEGSKA in the germline V gene (reference sequence). Between the trimmed V and J ends, which lost 6 bases and 1 base, there was a span of 12 bases. There are 13 residues in the CDR3. CDR3 sequence (DNA): TGCAGTGCCTCCAGGGGACGTAACTATGGCTACACCTTC. Its protein is CSASRGRNYGYTF.

V and J are TRBV4-1 and TRBJ2-3; 10 nucleotides match TRBD2. This CDR3 contains 17 residues. CDR1 is MGHRA and CDR2 is YSYEKL in the germline V gene. The trim removed 6 bases at V and 0 bases at J, leaving 9 bases unmatched. In DNA, the CDR3 is TGCGCCAGCAGACTACAAGCGGGGGGGGGTAGCACAGATACGCAGTATTTT. Translating gives CASRLQAGGGSTDTQYF.